This TCR beta chain emerged from a study of shared clonotypes between healthy human individuals. Libraries were prepared by immunoSEQ multiplex PCR; TCRdb keeps only in-frame clonotypes and omits some of them. This sample has about 2.2 million clones; under 95% occur once, and the top ten carry under 2%. Cells designated naive CD8 were CD45RO-negative and were positively selected for CCR7, with terminally differentiated effector memory CD45RA+ cells excluded. Germline CDR1 reads SEHNR; CDR2 reads FQNEAQ (reference sequence). The CDR3 runs to 16 residues. Trimming took 1 base from V and 5 from J, leaving 18 bases between them.

The rearrangement uses TRBV7-9 and TRBJ2-7; the D gene could be TRBD1 or TRBD2 (5 bases each). This receptor was identified in a man between 18 and 35 years old in good health. Some clones in this sample may be carry-over from other donors' samples. The specimen sequenced was naive CD8+ T cells from PBMCs. DNA of the CDR3: TGTGCCAGCAGCTTAGTTTTGGGGCTAGCCGTCGACGAGCAGTACTTC. This sequence encodes CASSLVLGLAVDEQYF.